Following are 9 T cell receptor beta chains from one sample sequenced in a study of blood T cell repertoires in COVID-19. Profiling relied on immunoSEQ multiplex PCR, and the TCRdb table lists in-frame clones only, not all of them. The data show 300,000 to 450,000 clones, 80% to 90% seen once. Sequenced material: PBMCs or T cells enriched from blood (not recorded which). The source is a young man who had recovered from COVID-19.

The chain combines TRBV27 with TRBJ1-2; D might be TRBD1 (5 bases). The CDR3 runs to 17 residues. V lost 4 bases and J lost 3, with 21 bases in between. The germline V gene has CDR1 MNHEY and CDR2 SMNVEV (reference sequence). CDR3 in DNA: TGTGCCAGCAGTTCCCCCGGGGCCGCCCGGGGGGACTATGGCTACACCTTC. This codes for CASSSPGAARGDYGYTF.

V and J are TRBV7-2 and TRBJ2-1; D ambiguous. Trimming removed 1 base at V and 5 bases at J, with 9 bases between. Germline lookup yields CDR1 SGHTA and CDR2 FQGNSA. The CDR3 loop spans 14 amino acids. CDR3 region: CASSLVWQDNEQFF. CDR3 DNA sequence: TGTGCCAGCAGCTTAGTTTGGCAGGACAATGAGCAGTTCTTC.

V is TRBV27 and J is TRBJ2-1, with D uncertain. The CDR3 is 13 residues long. Trimming left V 4 bases short and J 7 bases short, with 11 bases between. Germline V gene lookup returns CDR1 MNHEY and CDR2 SMNVEV (reference sequence). As DNA, the CDR3 is TGTGCCAGCAGTTCCGCGATTACGAATGAGCAGTTCTTC. Translation gives CASSSAITNEQFF.

The J gene is TRBJ1-5, the V gene TRBV13; D is ambiguous. Germline CDR1 PRHDT, CDR2 FYEKMQ (reference sequence). The CDR3 runs 16 residues. V lost 1 base and J 2 bases, leaving 12 bases between the germline ends. CDR3 DNA sequence: TGTGCCAGCAGCTTAGCTGGTCGAACGGGCAATCAGCCCCAGCATTTT. Translating gives CASSLAGRTGNQPQHF.

The CDR3 DNA reads as TGTGCCAGCAGCCAAGCCAGGTCAGGGACCGGGGAGCTGTTTTTT. Translation: CASSQARSGTGELFF. The chain couples TRBV3-1 (or the pseudogene TRBV3-2) to TRBJ2-2, with a weak D call TRBD1 (5 bases). Germline V gene lookup returns CDR1 LGHDT and CDR2 YNNKEL (reference sequence). V shed 1 base and J shed 5 bases, with 11 bases lying between them. The CDR3 is 15 amino acids.

The V and J genes are TRBV10-2 and TRBJ2-3, with TRBD2 identical over 14 bases. Germline CDR1 and CDR2: WSHSY and SAAADI. Trimming removed 6 bases from V and 4 bases from J; junction bases left unmatched: 6. The CDR3 length is 16 residues. CDR3 DNA sequence: TGCGCCAGCAGCTGGACTAGCGGGGGGAGGCCAGATACGCAGTATTTT. Protein sequence: CASSWTSGGRPDTQYF.

This clone has just a few counts. The J gene is TRBJ2-1, the V gene TRBV14; 8 positions match TRBD2. J was trimmed by 8 bases and V by 4 bases; bases with no gene match: 7. CDR3 length: 14 residues. Germline V gene sequence: CDR1 SGHDN, CDR2 FVKESK. The CDR3 sequence is CASSLASGGDEQFF. The CDR3 DNA follows: TGTGCCAGCAGCCTCGCGAGCGGGGGCGATGAGCAGTTCTTC. The entire variable domain, with the rest obtained from reference TRBV14 and TRBJ2-1, is as follows: EAGVTQFPSHSVIEKGQTVTLRCDPISGHDNLYWYRRVMGKEIKFLLHFVKESKQDESGMPNNRFLAERTGGTYSTLKVQPAELEDSGVYFCASSLASGGDEQFFGPGTRLTVL.

The rearrangement joins TRBV11-2 to TRBJ1-1, with a possible D match to TRBD1 (5 bases). Germline V CDR1 and CDR2: SGHAT, FQNNGV. The CDR3 is 17 residues long. Trimming removed 0 bases at V and 2 bases at J, with 16 bases between. CDR3 sequence (DNA): TGTGCCAGCAGCTTAGATCTCTGGGGGGGGGATAACACTGAAGCTTTCTTT. Its translation is CASSLDLWGGDNTEAFF.

The rearrangement links TRBV7-2 to TRBJ1-5; D gene unclear. Trimming removed 3 bases from V and 0 bases from J, with 9 bases in between. The germline V gene encodes CDR1 SGHTA and CDR2 FQGNSA. This CDR3 is 15 amino acids long. DNA for the CDR3: TGTGCCAGCAGCTTGTCACTCTTTAGCAATCAGCCCCAGCATTTT. Translated, it gives CASSLSLFSNQPQHF.